This T cell receptor beta chain was identified in a study of OX40 agonist ivuxolimab in advanced cancers. The overall study: Six ivuxolimab dose levels, 0.01 to 10 mg/kg, were given intravenously every 2 weeks. In three patients, partial responses were observed, one with hepatocellular carcinoma and two with cutaneous melanoma. Study-level results: It was not determined which antigens were specifically recognized by the peripheral T cells that had undergone clonal expansion. At 0.1 to 3.0 mg/kg, CD4+ and CD8+ blood T cells expanded clonally by week 6.

Turning to this clone: What it recognizes is unknown.

Trimming shortened V by 0 bases and J by 8 bases, and 11 bases separated the two germline ends. CDR1 and CDR2 from the germline V gene are SGHRS and YFSETQ. The CDR3 sequence is 13 residues long. TCRdb keeps only in-frame clones here, not all; method: immunoSEQ multiplex PCR. In the table there are 6,500 to 7,000 clones, 94% of which are singletons. The chain employs TRBV5-1 and TRBJ1-1; no definite D call. The starting material was CD4+ or CD8+ T cells sorted from blood, obtained in a trial of the OX40 agonist ivuxolimab. The receptor was derived from an adult with an advanced solid tumor such as melanoma, head and neck, liver or kidney cancer. The CDR3 DNA reads as TGCGCCAGCAGCTTGGGTGCCGGGGTGGAAGCTTTCTTT. It is translated as CASSLGAGVEAFF.